These 24 T cell receptor beta chains share one sample of origin, sequenced in a study of glioma-infiltrating T cells. The iRepertoire nested amplicon-rescue multiplex PCR amplified TCR alpha and beta CDR3s from RNA. One entry per CDR3 protein, called by TCRdb with MiXCR from the multiplex PCR reads. The sample carries around 10,000 distinct CDR3 sequences, approximately 60% recorded once. The material sequenced was glioma tissue, nonneoplastic brain tissue, or PBMCs (not recorded which). All receptors derive from a human donor with low-grade glioma or glioblastoma, undergoing nonglioma brain surgery, or in good health (not recorded which).

This clonotype was seen a handful of times. A much larger clone lies one base from this, so it may be a read error. The chain carries TRBV5-4 and TRBJ1-6; no clear D gene. The germline V gene has CDR1 SGHNT and CDR2 YYREEE (reference sequence). The CDR3 extends over 14 amino acids. The CDR3 DNA reads as TGTGCCGGCAGCCAACAAGGGAGGAATTCACCCCTCCACTTT. The encoded protein is CAGSQQGRNSPLHF.

Remarks on this clonotype: The conserved closing phenylalanine or tryptophan is absent in this CDR3, likely reflecting a read error. This chain uses TRBV28 with TRBJ2-7; D perhaps matches TRBD1 (5 bases). V was shortened by 1 base and J by 4 bases, with 14 bases between the two germline ends. The germline gives CDR1 MDHEN, CDR2 SYDVKM. The CDR3 has 15 residues. The CDR3 DNA is TGTGCCAGCAGTTTATTAGGGGCGCCATTGTACGAGCAGTACCTC. It specifies CASSLLGAPLYEQYL.

This clonotype came up many times. This may arise from a read error, as a much more abundant clone is one base away. The V call is TRBV27, the J call TRBJ2-1; D is uncertain. Trimming removed 4 bases at V and 12 bases at J, with 13 bases between. Germline V gene sequence: CDR1 MNHEY, CDR2 SMNVEV (reference sequence). The CDR3 runs 12 residues. CDR3 nucleotides: TGTGCCAGCAGTTCGACGCCTCCTGGGCAGTTCTTC. It encodes CASSSTPPGQFF.

On this clonotype: At one boundary the junction diverges from the germline segment, which might be a read error. The J gene is TRBJ1-5, the V gene TRBV6-5, with TRBD1 as a possible D gene (5 bases). There are 16 residues in the CDR3. CDR1 is MNHEY and CDR2 is SVGAGI in the germline V gene. CDR3 amino acids: CAISDSVRLDNLPQHF. The CDR3 region has the DNA TGTGCCATAAGTGACTCGGTGAGACTGGACAATCTGCCCCAGCATTTT.

This clonotype was counted many times. The CDR3 sequence: CASSQQGEGTEAFF. In nucleotides, the CDR3 is TGTGCCAGCAGCCAACAGGGGGAGGGCACTGAAGCTTTCTTT. V is TRBV3-1 and J is TRBJ1-1; 7 bases line up with TRBD1. The length of the CDR3 is 14 residues. With 2 bases clipped from V and 4 bases from J, the junction kept 4 bases outside the gene matches. Germline CDR1 and CDR2: LGHDT and YNNKEL (reference sequence).

This clonotype was seen repeatedly, ten times or more. The chain is built from TRBV29-1 and TRBJ2-1; D not resolved. Trimming cost V 2 bases and J 0 bases, with 8 bases left between them. The CDR3 covers 14 residues. Germline CDR1 SQVTM, CDR2 ANQGSEA. CDR3 sequence reads: CSVETTHSYNEQFF. DNA of the CDR3: TGCAGCGTTGAAACAACACACTCCTACAATGAGCAGTTCTTC.

This clonotype came up many times. The chain carries TRBV7-9 and TRBJ2-7, with a weak D call TRBD2 (6 bases). This CDR3 region has 14 residues. Trimming took off 5 bases at V and 4 bases at J, with 15 bases between the two ends. Looked up from germline, CDR1 is SEHNR and CDR2 is FQNEAQ (reference sequence). DNA of the CDR3: TGTGCCAGCAGCGACCGGGACTCCCCATACGAGCAGTACTTC. Amino acids: CASSDRDSPYEQYF.

This clonotype was observed at least ten times. The chain is built from TRBV19 and TRBJ2-1, with 8 bases lining up with TRBD1. Germline V gene lookup returns CDR1 LNHDA and CDR2 SQIVND (reference sequence). Germline trimming cut 4 bases from V and 3 bases from J; bases unmatched to any gene: 8. The CDR3 extends over 16 amino acids. The CDR3 sequence is CASSRPGTGSYNEQFF. The CDR3, as DNA: TGTGCCAGTAGTAGGCCCGGGACAGGCAGCTACAATGAGCAGTTCTTC. The full variable domain, rest sourced from reference TRBV19 and TRBJ2-1, is DGGITQSPKYLFRKEGQNVTLSCEQNLNHDAMYWYRQDPGQGLRLIYYSQIVNDFQKGDIAEGYSVSREKKESFPLTVTSAQKNPTAFYLCASSRPGTGSYNEQFFGPGTRLTVL.

This clonotype is medium-sized within its sample. CDR3 loop: CSARGKANYGYTF. In DNA form, the CDR3 reads TGCAGTGCTAGAGGAAAAGCTAACTATGGCTACACCTTC. The rearrangement uses TRBV20-1 and TRBJ1-2; no reliable D call. The CDR3 totals 13 residues. V lost 1 base and J 0 bases, leaving 6 bases between the germline ends. Germline CDR1 and CDR2: DFQATT and SNEGSKA (reference sequence).

As to this clonotype: Since no conserved phenylalanine or tryptophan closes the CDR3, a read error is the likely cause. This chain uses TRBV6-4 with TRBJ2-1; no reliable D call. The CDR3 spans 13 residues. Germline values: CDR1 MRHNA, CDR2 SNTAGT. The CDR3 DNA follows: TGTGCAAGCAGTGAAGAAGCGAGGAATGAGCAGTTCTTA. Protein: CASSEEARNEQFL.

This clonotype occurred a few times. A much more abundant neighbour one base away suggests this may be a read error. CDR3 loop: CAWSKFRDTQYF. As DNA, the CDR3 is TGTGCCTGGAGTAAGTTCAGAGATACGCAGTATTTT. The V gene is TRBV30, the J gene TRBJ2-3, with D unclear. This CDR3 contains 12 residues. The germline V and J ends were trimmed by 2 bases and 5 bases, with 8 bases remaining between them. Germline CDR1 reads GTSNPN; CDR2 reads SVGIG (reference sequence).

This clonotype counts as medium-sized (0.01 to 0.1%). The chain couples TRBV20-1 to TRBJ1-2; a possible D gene is TRBD1 (6 bases). Trimming removed 0 bases at V and 5 bases at J, with 13 bases between. Germline CDR1 DFQATT, CDR2 SNEGSKA (reference sequence). The CDR3 runs 14 residues. The CDR3: CSAREVGGGYGYTF. CDR3 DNA sequence: TGCAGTGCTAGAGAAGTAGGGGGAGGGTATGGCTACACCTTC.

As for this clonotype: One end of the junction is discordant with germline, which a read error may explain. This chain connects TRBV6-2 or TRBV6-3 to TRBJ2-5; no clear D. Per the germline V gene, CDR1 is MNHEY and CDR2 is SVGEGT. CDR3 length: 12 residues. The DNA of the CDR3 is TGTGCCAGCAGGAGCAGACAAGAGACCCATTACTTC. Residues: CASRSRQETHYF.

The CDR3 here is CVISDENLAGVLNEQFF. CDR3 nucleotides: TGTGTTATCAGTGATGAAAATCTAGCGGGAGTTCTCAATGAGCAGTTCTTC. The rearrangement joins TRBV10-3 to TRBJ2-1, with TRBD2 matching over 10 bases. The CDR3 runs 17 residues. Germline values: CDR1 ENHRY, CDR2 SYGVKD.

This clonotype was found a few times. A much larger clone lies one base from this, so it may be a read error. This chain links TRBV5-1 with TRBJ2-2; possibly TRBD1 or TRBD2 for D (5 bases each). Trimming stripped 9 bases from V and 2 bases from J, with 11 bases between. The germline gives CDR1 SGHRS, CDR2 YFSETQ. There are 13 residues in the CDR3. The CDR3 DNA sequence: TGCGCCACCCGGGACCATAACACCGGGGAGCTGTTTTTT. Protein sequence: CATRDHNTGELFF.

This clonotype was seen ten or more times. The rearrangement joins TRBV12-3 or TRBV12-4 to TRBJ2-7; unclear D gene. V lost 3 bases and J lost 3, with 6 bases in between. The CDR3 spans 12 residues. The CDR3 is CASSFGLYEQYF. CDR3 nucleotide sequence: TGTGCCAGCAGTTTTGGGCTCTACGAGCAGTACTTC.

The gene calls are TRBV20-1 and TRBJ2-7, with D possibly matching TRBD1 (6 bases). Germline loops: CDR1 DFQATT, CDR2 SNEGSKA (reference sequence). The length of the CDR3 is 15 residues. The germline V and J ends were trimmed by 0 bases and 4 bases, with 16 bases remaining between them. CDR3 sequence reads: CSARDQGGRSYEQYF. DNA of the CDR3: TGCAGTGCTAGAGATCAAGGGGGTAGATCGTACGAGCAGTACTTC.

This clonotype was detected ten times or more. The V call is TRBV29-1, the J call TRBJ2-7; TRBD1 is a possible D gene (5 bases). This CDR3 is 12 amino acids long. The V gene's germline CDR1 is SQVTM and CDR2 ANQGSEA. The V and J ends lost 4 bases and 0 bases respectively, with 7 bases between them. CDR3 sequence: CSVATDSYEQYF. Written as DNA, the CDR3 is TGCAGCGTTGCGACAGACTCCTACGAGCAGTACTTC.

A word on this clonotype: Given the absence of the conserved phenylalanine or tryptophan at the CDR3 end, a read error is likely. The genes are TRBV28 and TRBJ2-7; 7 bases align to TRBD1. Germline lookup yields CDR1 MDHEN and CDR2 SYDVKM. The CDR3 covers 14 residues. V lost 4 bases, J lost 3 bases, and 6 bases stayed unmatched. The CDR3 sequence: CASSSPTGYYEQYL. The CDR3 DNA reads TGTGCCAGCAGTTCCCCGACAGGGTACTACGAGCAGTACCTC.

With regard to this clonotype: A much more abundant neighbour one base away suggests this may be a read error. The chain carries TRBV9 and TRBJ2-7; the D gene is possibly TRBD2 (5 bases). This CDR3 is built from 14 residues. V lost 0 bases and J 3 bases, leaving 10 bases between the germline ends. The germline CDR1 and CDR2 sequences are SGDLS and YYNGEE. CDR3: CASSVGGSYYEQYF. CDR3 sequence (DNA): TGTGCCAGCAGCGTAGGAGGGAGCTACTACGAGCAGTACTTC.

This chain uses TRBV18 with TRBJ1-1, with a possible D match to TRBD1 (5 bases). The CDR3 is made up of 16 amino acids. Between the trimmed V and J ends, which lost 2 bases and 4 bases, there was a span of 17 bases. Germline V gives CDR1 KGHSH, CDR2 LQKENI. The CDR3 protein is CASSPIKGESGTEAFF. Written as DNA, the CDR3 is TGTGCCAGCTCACCAATTAAAGGGGAAAGCGGCACTGAAGCTTTCTTT.

This clonotype was picked up many times. One junction end disagrees with the germline gene, perhaps due to a read error. The chain links TRBV29-1 to TRBJ2-7; 11 positions agree with TRBD1. CDR1 is SQVTM and CDR2 is ANQGSEA in the germline V gene. The CDR3 is 15 residues long. The CDR3 reads CSVEGGTGGAYEQYF. The CDR3, as DNA: TGCAGCGTGGAAGGGGGGACAGGGGGTGCCTACGAGCAGTACTTC.

With respect to this clonotype: The missing conserved phenylalanine or tryptophan at the end of this CDR3 makes a read error likely. The DNA is omitted, as the CDR3 cannot be located on it reliably, and the CDR3 follows TCRdb's listing. V usage is TRBV19 and J usage is TRBJ1-2; the table's D call, TRBD1, was not checked against the DNA. Including both end residues, the CDR3 is 13 amino acids long. Germline CDR1 is LNHDA and CDR2 is SQIVND (reference sequence). The chain's CDR3 is CASSFEQGEGYAL.

This clonotype was detected many times. This chain uses TRBV5-1 with TRBJ2-3, with TRBD1 matching over 7 bases. There are 14 residues in the CDR3. The junction had 3 bases not matched to a gene; V was cut back by 2 bases and J by 3 bases. Germline V CDR1 and CDR2: SGHRS, YFSETQ. Here the CDR3 DNA reads TGCGCCAGCAGCTTTGACAGGGCGACAGATACGCAGTATTTT. Amino acid sequence: CASSFDRATDTQYF.